One and the same sample provided the 32 T cell receptor beta chains below, sequenced in a study of blood T cells in healthy people across ages. Through a sample-barcoded 5' primer and a J-beta primer mix, a second PCR was run for about 6 to 11 cycles. MiXCR, run by TCRdb on the 5' RACE reads, gives a single entry per CDR3 protein. The sample records roughly 1,300,000 distinct CDR3 sequences, roughly 60% being singletons. The sample was blood. The receptor set was obtained from a man between 18 and 35 years old in good health.

This chain connects TRBV4-1 to TRBJ2-5; 7 bases match TRBD2. V lost 0 bases to trimming and J lost 2 bases; unmatched junction nucleotides: 6. Germline V gene lookup returns CDR1 MGHRA and CDR2 YSYEKL. The CDR3 covers 16 residues. The CDR3 sequence is CASSQDVWREQETQYF. The CDR3 DNA reads TGCGCCAGCAGCCAAGATGTTTGGCGGGAGCAAGAGACCCAGTACTTC.

This clonotype was seen a handful of times. The chain has TRBV13 and TRBJ2-1, with 10 bases identical to TRBD2. Germline trimming cut 5 bases from V and 10 bases from J; bases unmatched to any gene: 2. The CDR3 runs to 12 residues. The germline gives CDR1 PRHDT, CDR2 FYEKMQ (reference sequence). The CDR3 region has the DNA TGTGCCAGCAGCCGGACTAGCGGAGAGCAGTTCTTC. Amino acids: CASSRTSGEQFF.

This sequence joins TRBV7-9 and TRBJ2-4; unclear D gene. The CDR3 consists of 15 residues. Trimming left V 2 bases short and J 1 base short, with 9 bases between. CDR1 SEHNR and CDR2 FQNEAQ come from the germline V gene (reference sequence). For the CDR3, the DNA is TGTGCCAGCAGCTTATGGAGCCCCGCCAAAAACATTCAGTACTTC. Its translation is CASSLWSPAKNIQYF. The entire variable domain, with the rest obtained from reference TRBV7-9 and TRBJ2-4, is as follows: DTGVSQNPRHKITKRGQNVTFRCDPISEHNRLYWYRQTLGQGPEFLTYFQNEAQLEKSRLLSDRFSAERPKGSFSTLEIQRTEQGDSAMYLCASSLWSPAKNIQYFGAGTRLSVL.

The chain combines TRBV4-1 with TRBJ2-1, with 9 bases identical to TRBD1. The germline V gene has CDR1 MGHRA and CDR2 YSYEKL. After removal of 6 bases from V and 5 bases from J, the junction contained 11 bases not matched to a gene. The CDR3 spans 16 residues. The CDR3 sequence is CASRDPGTGPHNEQFF. For the CDR3, the DNA is TGCGCCAGCAGAGATCCCGGGACAGGGCCCCACAATGAGCAGTTCTTC.

The chain is built from TRBV6-5 and TRBJ2-3; the D gene is possibly TRBD1 (5 bases). This CDR3 is 13 amino acids long. Trimming shortened V by 10 bases and J by 8 bases, and 19 bases separated the two germline ends. The germline gives CDR1 MNHEY, CDR2 SVGAGI. The CDR3 here is CATGRDRIFTQYF. The CDR3, as DNA: TGTGCCACTGGGCGTGACAGAATCTTTACGCAGTATTTT.

The genes are TRBV5-5 and TRBJ2-4; 8 nucleotides line up with TRBD2. The germline CDR1 and CDR2 sequences are SGHKS and YYEKEE (reference sequence). The CDR3 sequence is 16 residues long. The junction had 4 bases not matched to a gene; V was cut back by 2 bases and J by 0 bases. CDR3 coding DNA: TGTGCCAGCAGCTTTAGCGGGGACTTAGCCAAAAACATTCAGTACTTC. Translated: CASSFSGDLAKNIQYF.

This clonotype was seen more than once but under ten times. V usage is TRBV5-1 and J usage is TRBJ2-5; D may match TRBD1 or TRBD2 (5 bases each). The CDR3 has 13 amino acids. The V and J ends lost 6 bases and 3 bases respectively, with 12 bases between them. Germline V lookup: CDR1 SGHRS, CDR2 YFSETQ. The CDR3 DNA reads TGCGCCAGCAACCCAGGGAGAGAAGAGACCCAGTACTTC. It encodes CASNPGREETQYF.

Notes on this clonotype: The junction differs from germline at one of its ends, possibly a read error. The J gene is TRBJ2-3, the V gene TRBV7-6; D gene ambiguous. There are 14 residues in the CDR3. The germline V gene has CDR1 SGHVS and CDR2 FNYEAQ. The CDR3 DNA sequence: TGTGCCAGCAGCGCCGCTGGGTATCGTGATACACAGTATTTT. Encoded protein: CASSAAGYRDTQYF.

The V and J genes are TRBV10-3 and TRBJ2-1; 9 bases agree with TRBD2. CDR3 length equals 16 residues. The V gene end was trimmed by 6 bases and the J gene end by 0 bases; junction bases not matched to a gene: 6. CDR1 and CDR2 (germline): ENHRY, SYGVKD. CDR3 DNA: TGTGCCATCAGCCCTCATAGCGGGAGCTCCTACAATGAGCAGTTCTTC. It specifies CAISPHSGSSYNEQFF.

The gene calls are TRBV10-3 and TRBJ2-7; the match to TRBD2 covers 7 bases. The CDR3 is 13 residues long. After removal of 3 bases from V and 3 bases from J, the junction contained 2 bases not matched to a gene. CDR1 and CDR2 from the germline V gene are ENHRY and SYGVKD. The CDR3 bases are TGTGCCATCAGTGACAAGCGGGGCTACGAGCAGTACTTC. It is translated as CAISDKRGYEQYF.

This clonotype has just a few counts. J is TRBJ1-2 and V is TRBV29-1, with D unclear. CDR1 is SQVTM and CDR2 is ANQGSEA in the germline V gene. The CDR3 totals 11 residues. Trimming cost V 4 bases and J 0 bases, with 3 bases left between them. This chain's CDR3 is CSVGANYGYTF. Here the CDR3 DNA reads TGCAGCGTTGGGGCTAACTATGGCTACACCTTC.

This chain joins TRBV27 and TRBJ2-3; D gene ambiguous. The CDR3 runs to 13 residues. The V gene lost 7 bases and the J gene lost 2 bases, with 10 bases spanning the gap. Germline CDR1 is MNHEY and CDR2 is SMNVEV (reference sequence). The CDR3 sequence is CASTHGSTDTQYF. Here the CDR3 DNA reads TGTGCCAGCACCCACGGGTCCACAGATACGCAGTATTTT.

Regarding this clonotype: One base away lies a much larger clone, so this may be a sequencing read error. J is TRBJ2-7 and V is TRBV20-1, with TRBD2 identical over 8 bases. J lost 5 bases, V lost 4 bases, and 13 bases had no gene match. From germline, CDR1 is DFQATT and CDR2 SNEGSKA (reference sequence). This CDR3 spans 15 amino acids. The CDR3 region has the DNA TGCAGTGCTACACCGGACAGAGCGGGAGCAAACGAGCAGTACTTC. It codes for CSATPDRAGANEQYF.

The chain couples TRBV12-3 or TRBV12-4 to TRBJ2-4, with 8 nucleotides matching TRBD1. The end of the DNA aligns better with TRBJ2-7, so the J call may be wrong. CDR3 length: 16 residues. The CDR3 sequence: CASSLNRGQGDYEQYF. CDR3 sequence (DNA): TGTGCCAGCAGTTTAAACCGAGGACAGGGCGACTACGAGCAGTACTTC.

The chain recombines TRBV14 with TRBJ1-2; D gene unclear. Germline CDR1 and CDR2: SGHDN and FVKESK. CDR3 length: 12 residues. Between the trimmed V and J ends, which lost 0 bases and 8 bases, there was a span of 7 bases. In nucleotides, the CDR3 is TGTGCCAGCAGCCAAGATACGGCGGGCTACACCTTC. It specifies CASSQDTAGYTF.

The V gene is TRBV27, the J gene TRBJ2-2, with D unclear. The CDR3 runs 14 residues. The V end lost 2 bases, the J end lost 6 bases, and 10 bases lay between the germline ends. The germline V gene encodes CDR1 MNHEY and CDR2 SMNVEV (reference sequence). CDR3: CASSLISGPGELFF. CDR3 nucleotides: TGTGCCAGCAGTTTAATATCGGGCCCCGGGGAGCTGTTTTTT.

The gene calls are TRBV27 and TRBJ2-5; D not resolved. Germline V gives CDR1 MNHEY, CDR2 SMNVEV (reference sequence). V lost 8 bases, J lost 11 bases, and 15 bases lay in between. CDR3 length: 11 amino acids. CDR3 region: CASGPYDEQYF. The CDR3 region has the DNA TGTGCCAGCGGCCCGTATGATGAGCAGTACTTC.

The gene calls are TRBV7-9 and TRBJ2-1; 8 nucleotides align to TRBD1. Looked up from germline, CDR1 is SEHNR and CDR2 is FQNEAQ (reference sequence). The CDR3 is 20 amino acids. V lost 7 bases, J lost 1 base, and 21 bases stayed unmatched. The CDR3 sequence: CASTLLLVVSHRGSYNEQFF. CDR3 nucleotides: TGTGCCAGCACCCTCCTCTTAGTAGTATCCCACAGGGGGTCCTACAATGAGCAGTTCTTC.

This clonotype has only a few counts. CDR3 nucleotides: TGCGCCAGCAACGGACAGGTCGGAGAGACCCAGTACTTC. This gives the protein CASNGQVGETQYF. This rearrangement joins TRBV4-1 to TRBJ2-4, with 7 bases lining up with TRBD1. The J call may not be correct, given that the DNA end is closer to TRBJ2-5. The length of the CDR3 is 13 residues. CDR1 is MGHRA, CDR2 YSYEKL, per germline.

The V gene is TRBV9, the J gene TRBJ1-4, with D unresolved. V was cut by 0 bases and J by 6 bases, with 9 bases left in between. Germline V lookup: CDR1 SGDLS, CDR2 YYNGEE. The CDR3 loop spans 14 amino acids. The CDR3 sequence: CASSVGGRDEKLFF. CDR3 sequence (DNA): TGTGCCAGCAGCGTAGGGGGTCGGGATGAAAAACTGTTTTTT.

This clonotype was counted a few times. The gene calls are TRBV4-2 and TRBJ2-7, with TRBD2 identical over 7 bases. CDR3 size: 14 residues. V shed 0 bases, J shed 5 bases, and the junction held 4 bases outside the gene matches. The germline CDR1 and CDR2 sequences are LGHNA and YNFKEQ. The CDR3 nucleotides read TGTGCCAGCAGCCAAGATTTACTAGCGAACGAGCAGTACTTC. Residues: CASSQDLLANEQYF.

The chain joins TRBV20-1 to TRBJ1-6; D not resolved. Trimming left V 1 base short and J 7 bases short, with 14 bases between. Germline loops: CDR1 DFQATT, CDR2 SNEGSKA (reference sequence). The CDR3 is 15 residues long. The CDR3 DNA reads as TGCAGTGCTAGAGCCTATGGACTTGGGAATTCACCCCTCCACTTT. Residues: CSARAYGLGNSPLHF.

The chain links TRBV29-1 to TRBJ2-2; 9 positions match TRBD1. CDR3 length: 13 residues. With V trimmed by 3 bases and J by 6 bases, 2 bases remained unmatched. The germline gives CDR1 SQVTM, CDR2 ANQGSEA. As DNA, the CDR3 is TGCAGCGTTGAGGACAGGGGTTCCGGGGAGCTGTTTTTT. Its protein is CSVEDRGSGELFF.

Here the CDR3 reads CASSLGRDSPLHF. The CDR3 DNA follows: TGTGCCAGCAGCTTGGGTAGAGATTCACCCCTCCACTTT. The V gene is TRBV7-2, the J gene TRBJ1-6; D not resolved. This CDR3 spans 13 amino acids. Germline assignment: CDR1 SGHTA and CDR2 FQGNSA. V was trimmed by 3 bases and J by 8 bases, leaving 8 bases between them.

The V call is TRBV7-2, the J call TRBJ1-1, with D uncertain. The V gene lost 5 bases and the J gene lost 11 bases, with 18 bases spanning the gap. From germline, CDR1 is SGHTA and CDR2 FQGNSA. The CDR3 extends over 13 amino acids. The CDR3 DNA sequence: TGTGCCAGCAGCCCCCTAGGACCAAATGGGGCTTTCTTT. This encodes CASSPLGPNGAFF.

This chain joins TRBV4-1 and TRBJ1-6; no clear D gene. Germline-derived CDR1 and CDR2 are MGHRA and YSYEKL. Trimming shortened V by 1 base and J by 10 bases, and 8 bases separated the two germline ends. The CDR3 totals 13 residues. CDR3 protein: CASSQVPASPLHF. In DNA form, the CDR3 reads TGCGCCAGCAGCCAAGTGCCAGCATCACCCCTCCACTTT.

J is TRBJ1-2 and V is TRBV20-1, with no clear D. The V end lost 3 bases, the J end lost 4 bases, and 15 bases lay between the germline ends. CDR3 length: 14 residues. Germline CDR1 reads DFQATT; CDR2 reads SNEGSKA (reference sequence). CDR3 in DNA: TGCAGTGCTAGTAGGCAGCAAACCCTCTATGGCTACACCTTC. The encoded protein is CSASRQQTLYGYTF.

The table lists this clonotype with a few counts. The rearrangement links TRBV20-1 to TRBJ2-1; 9 bases are shared with TRBD1. CDR1 and CDR2 from the germline V gene are DFQATT and SNEGSKA (reference sequence). The CDR3 is made up of 15 amino acids. Unmatched junction bases numbered 8, after V lost 6 bases and J lost 2 bases. The DNA of the CDR3 is TGCAGTGCGCCTCGGACAGGGGTAACCTACAATGAGCAGTTCTTC. It encodes CSAPRTGVTYNEQFF.

This clonotype has only a few counts. The V gene is TRBV6-5, the J gene TRBJ2-6; D remains unclear. The CDR3 is made up of 15 amino acids. Looked up from germline, CDR1 is MNHEY and CDR2 is SVGAGI. The V gene lost 1 base and the J gene lost 0 bases, with 4 bases spanning the gap. The CDR3 coding sequence is TGTGCCAGCAGTTACTACAGCTCTGGGGCCAACGTCCTGACTTTC. Translation: CASSYYSSGANVLTF.

This rearrangement joins TRBV27 to TRBJ1-2, with D uncertain. The CDR3 is 14 amino acids. The V end was cut by 3 bases, the J end by 5 bases, with 13 bases between. The germline CDR1 and CDR2 sequences are MNHEY and SMNVEV (reference sequence). CDR3 region: CASSFRRSGYGYTF. DNA of the CDR3: TGTGCCAGCAGTTTTCGTCGGAGTGGATATGGCTACACCTTC.

The chain employs TRBV20-1 and TRBJ2-3; 10 bases map to TRBD2. The V and J ends lost 3 bases and 5 bases, in that order; junction bases with no gene match: 11. Looked up from germline, CDR1 is DFQATT and CDR2 is SNEGSKA (reference sequence). The CDR3 totals 16 residues. The CDR3 DNA reads TGCAGTGCTAGTCTAGCGGGAGTCGTGCACAGAGATACGCAGTATTTT. Protein: CSASLAGVVHRDTQYF.

The rearrangement links TRBV20-1 to TRBJ1-4; no clear D. V was cut by 5 bases and J by 12 bases, with 22 bases left in between. The CDR3 covers 14 residues. The germline CDR1 and CDR2 sequences are DFQATT and SNEGSKA (reference sequence). The CDR3 DNA sequence: TGCAGTGCTTCATCCGGTCCCCCAACCGGGGAACTGTTTTTT. This codes for CSASSGPPTGELFF.